The count of the clone carrying this T cell receptor (beta chain) is one. V shed 1 base, J shed 4 bases, and the junction held 11 bases outside the gene matches. The CDR3 extends over 16 amino acids. From germline, CDR1 is GTSNPN and CDR2 SVGIG (reference sequence). The record originates from a study of blood T cell repertoires in COVID-19. The overall study: The origin of the acute and convalescent COVID-19 samples was the United States, Italy and Spain.

As originally analysed: Amplification from reference gene primers served as the basis for estimated nucleated cell counts. The assay was immunoSEQ multiplex PCR, and TCRdb's table has in-frame clones only and misses some. V, J and clone size reflect that table, while D and trimming were determined from the DNA. The table records around 160,000 clones, over 85% of them present only once. Those enrolled in Seattle joined during active infection and were followed longitudinally afterward. The clonotype was recovered from a woman aged 55-70 years with COVID-19, enrolled during active disease. The sequenced sample consisted of peripheral blood. This chain joins TRBV30 and TRBJ1-1, with 8 bases matching TRBD1. The CDR3 loop is CAWSAHRTGLLTEAFF. CDR3 nucleotides: TGTGCCTGGAGTGCACACCGGACAGGGTTGCTCACTGAAGCTTTCTTT.